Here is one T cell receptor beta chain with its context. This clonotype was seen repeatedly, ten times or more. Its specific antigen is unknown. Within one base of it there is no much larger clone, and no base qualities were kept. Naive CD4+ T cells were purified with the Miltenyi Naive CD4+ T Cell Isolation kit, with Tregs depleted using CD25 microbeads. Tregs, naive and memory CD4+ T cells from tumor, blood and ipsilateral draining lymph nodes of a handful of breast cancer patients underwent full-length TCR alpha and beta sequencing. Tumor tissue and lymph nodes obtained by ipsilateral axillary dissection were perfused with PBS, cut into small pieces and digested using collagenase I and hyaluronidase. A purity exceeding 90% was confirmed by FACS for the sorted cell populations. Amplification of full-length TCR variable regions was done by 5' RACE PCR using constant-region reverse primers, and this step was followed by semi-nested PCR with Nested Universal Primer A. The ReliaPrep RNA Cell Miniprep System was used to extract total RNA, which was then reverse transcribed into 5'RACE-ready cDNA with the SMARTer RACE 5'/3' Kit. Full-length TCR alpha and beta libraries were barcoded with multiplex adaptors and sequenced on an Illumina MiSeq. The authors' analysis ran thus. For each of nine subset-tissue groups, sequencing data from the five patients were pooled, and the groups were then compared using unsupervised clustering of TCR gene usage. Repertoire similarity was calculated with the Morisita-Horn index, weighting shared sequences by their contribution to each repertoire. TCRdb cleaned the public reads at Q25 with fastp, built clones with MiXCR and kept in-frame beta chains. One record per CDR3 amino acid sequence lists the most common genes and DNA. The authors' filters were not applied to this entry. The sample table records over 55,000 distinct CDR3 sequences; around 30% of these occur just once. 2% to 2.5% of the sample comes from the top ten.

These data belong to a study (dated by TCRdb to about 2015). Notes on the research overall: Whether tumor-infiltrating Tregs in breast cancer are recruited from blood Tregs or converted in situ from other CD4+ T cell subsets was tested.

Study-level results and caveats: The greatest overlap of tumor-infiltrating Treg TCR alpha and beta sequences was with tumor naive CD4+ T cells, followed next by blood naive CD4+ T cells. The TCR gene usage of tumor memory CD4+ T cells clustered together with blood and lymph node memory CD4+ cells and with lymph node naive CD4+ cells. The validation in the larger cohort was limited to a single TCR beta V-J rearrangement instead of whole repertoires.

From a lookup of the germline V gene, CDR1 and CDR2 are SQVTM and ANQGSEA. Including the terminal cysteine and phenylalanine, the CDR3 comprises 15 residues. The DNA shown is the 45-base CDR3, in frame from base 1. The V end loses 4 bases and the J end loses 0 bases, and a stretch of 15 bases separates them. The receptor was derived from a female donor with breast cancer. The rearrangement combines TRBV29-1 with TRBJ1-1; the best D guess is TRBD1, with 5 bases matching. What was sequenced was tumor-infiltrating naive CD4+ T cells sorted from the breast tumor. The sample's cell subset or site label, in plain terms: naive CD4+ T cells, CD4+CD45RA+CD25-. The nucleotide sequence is TGCAGCGTTGGGGGGAGTCTGGGGATGAACACTGAAGCTTTCTTT. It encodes CSVGGSLGMNTEAFF.